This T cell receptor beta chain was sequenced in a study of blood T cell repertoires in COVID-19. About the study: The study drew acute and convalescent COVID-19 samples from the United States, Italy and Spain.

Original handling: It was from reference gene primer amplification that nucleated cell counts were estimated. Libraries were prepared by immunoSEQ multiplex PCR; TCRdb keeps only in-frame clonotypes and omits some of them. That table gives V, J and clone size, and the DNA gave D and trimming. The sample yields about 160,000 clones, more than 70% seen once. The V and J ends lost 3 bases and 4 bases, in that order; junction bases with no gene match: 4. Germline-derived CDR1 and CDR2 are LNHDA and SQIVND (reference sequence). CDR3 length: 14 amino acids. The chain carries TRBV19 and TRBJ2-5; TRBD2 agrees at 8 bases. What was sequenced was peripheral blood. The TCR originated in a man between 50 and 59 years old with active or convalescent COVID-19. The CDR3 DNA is TGTGCCAGTAGTATTGGGACTAGGAGAGAGACCCAGTACTTC. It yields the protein CASSIGTRRETQYF.